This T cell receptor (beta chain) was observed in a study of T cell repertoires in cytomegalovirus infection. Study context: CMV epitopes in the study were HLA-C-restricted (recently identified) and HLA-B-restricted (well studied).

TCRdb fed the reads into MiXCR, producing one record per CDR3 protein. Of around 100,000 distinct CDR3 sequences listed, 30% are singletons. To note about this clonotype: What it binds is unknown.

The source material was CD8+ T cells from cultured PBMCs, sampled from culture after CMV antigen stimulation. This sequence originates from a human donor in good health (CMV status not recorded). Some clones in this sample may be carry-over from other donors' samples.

CDR3 residues: CASSGNRGQEKLFF. The CDR3 nucleotides are TGTGCCAGCAGCGGAAATCGGGGCCAAGAAAAACTGTTTTTT. V and J are TRBV7-9 and TRBJ1-4, with a tentative D call TRBD1 (5 bases). The CDR3 spans 14 residues. Per germline, CDR1 SEHNR and CDR2 FQNEAQ (reference sequence). V lost 5 bases and J lost 8, with 15 bases in between. Supplemented by reference TRBV7-9 and TRBJ1-4, the full variable domain reads DTGVSQNPRHKITKRGQNVTFRCDPISEHNRLYWYRQTLGQGPEFLTYFQNEAQLEKSRLLSDRFSAERPKGSFSTLEIQRTEQGDSAMYLCASSGNRGQEKLFFGSGTQLSVL.